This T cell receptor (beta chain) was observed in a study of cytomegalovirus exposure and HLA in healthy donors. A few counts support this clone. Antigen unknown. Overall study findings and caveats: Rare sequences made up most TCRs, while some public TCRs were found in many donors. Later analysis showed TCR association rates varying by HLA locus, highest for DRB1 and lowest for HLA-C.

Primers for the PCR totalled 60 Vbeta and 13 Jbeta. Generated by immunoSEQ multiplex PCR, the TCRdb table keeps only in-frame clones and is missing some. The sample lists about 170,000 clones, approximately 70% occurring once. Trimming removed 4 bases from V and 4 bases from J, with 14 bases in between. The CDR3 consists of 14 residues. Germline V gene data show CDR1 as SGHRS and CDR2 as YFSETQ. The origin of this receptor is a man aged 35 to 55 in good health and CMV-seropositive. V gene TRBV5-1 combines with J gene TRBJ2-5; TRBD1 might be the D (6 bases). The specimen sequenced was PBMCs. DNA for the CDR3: TGCGCCAGCAGCCCATCCTTAGGGGGAGAGACCCAGTACTTC. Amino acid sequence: CASSPSLGGETQYF.